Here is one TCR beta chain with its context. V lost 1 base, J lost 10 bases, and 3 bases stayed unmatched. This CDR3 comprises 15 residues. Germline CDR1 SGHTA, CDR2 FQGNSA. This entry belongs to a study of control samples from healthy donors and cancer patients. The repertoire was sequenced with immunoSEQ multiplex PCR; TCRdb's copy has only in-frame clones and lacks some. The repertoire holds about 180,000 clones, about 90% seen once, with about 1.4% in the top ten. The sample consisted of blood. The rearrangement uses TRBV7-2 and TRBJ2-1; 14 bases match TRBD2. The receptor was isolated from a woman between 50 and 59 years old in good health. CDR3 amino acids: CASSLEGLAGVEQFF. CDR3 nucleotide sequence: TGTGCCAGCAGCTTAGAGGGACTAGCGGGGGTCGAGCAGTTCTTC.